This T cell receptor beta chain derives from a study of identical twins. Points from the study as a whole: There was more out-of-frame TCR alpha sharing in monozygotic twins than models estimated.

Germline loops: CDR1 DFQATT, CDR2 SNEGSKA (reference sequence). CDR3 length: 12 residues. With 3 bases removed from V and 8 bases from J, the gap between germline ends came to 13 bases. MiXCR, applied by TCRdb to the 5' RACE reads, yields one record per CDR3 protein. This sample carries roughly 250,000 distinct CDR3 sequences, 11% to 15% of them seen once, and the ten largest clones take under 9.5%. This clonotype was observed a few times. The antigen remains undetermined. V gene TRBV20-1 combines with J gene TRBJ1-1; D uncertain. The receptor's source is a woman between 18 and 29 years old in good health. What was sequenced was memory (CD45RO+) T cells sorted from blood. DNA of the CDR3: TGCAGTGCTAGCTTCGCGACCGCCGAAGCTTTCTTT. It encodes CSASFATAEAFF.